This T cell receptor beta chain is from a study of T cell changes during pregnancy in multiple sclerosis. Losses at the gene ends were 0 bases for V and 2 bases for J; bases not matched to a gene: 7. The CDR3 runs to 16 residues. Germline V gene data show CDR1 as SGHRS and CDR2 as YFSETQ. Libraries were prepared by immunoSEQ multiplex PCR; TCRdb keeps only in-frame clonotypes and omits some of them. Of tens of thousands of clones listed, approximately 93% are singletons. The chain is built from TRBV5-1 and TRBJ2-7; TRBD2 matches 8 bases. The clonotype was recovered from a female donor in good health, enrolled as a control in a pregnancy study. The source was peripheral blood, collected after pregnancy. The CDR3 nucleotides are TGCGCCAGCAGCTTGGGAGCGGGAGTACCCCCCTACGAGCAGTACTTC. Protein sequence: CASSLGAGVPPYEQYF.